This TCR beta chain came from a study of OX40 agonist ivuxolimab in advanced cancers. This CDR3 contains 16 residues. Germline CDR1 and CDR2: SGHAT and FQNNGV. V lost 1 base to trimming and J lost 2 bases, with 14 bases between them. Using immunoSEQ multiplex PCR, the repertoire was profiled, and TCRdb retains in-frame clones only, with some absent. The top ten hold roughly 1.5% of the sample, which has 96,000 or so clones, about nine tenths seen once. Sequencing used CD4+ or CD8+ T cells sorted from blood, obtained in a trial of the OX40 agonist ivuxolimab. The sequence was collected from an adult with an advanced solid tumor such as melanoma, head and neck, liver or kidney cancer. V usage is TRBV11-2 and J usage is TRBJ2-5; D tentatively reads TRBD1 or TRBD2 (5 bases each). The CDR3 loop reads CASSLGAAAGQETQYF. CDR3 nucleotides: TGTGCCAGCAGCTTAGGTGCAGCGGCAGGGCAAGAGACCCAGTACTTC.